This T cell receptor beta chain was identified during a study of monozygotic twins with inflammatory bowel disease. Germline V CDR1 and CDR2: DFQATT, SNEGSKA (reference sequence). This CDR3 contains 12 residues. TCRdb re-analyzed the 5' RACE reads; it lists each CDR3 protein once, without DNA. The repertoire table contains a few hundred thousand distinct CDR3 sequences. Unfractionated whole blood yielded total RNA, and T cells were not sorted. This TCR came from a human donor with ulcerative colitis or Crohn's disease, or a healthy co-twin of an affected twin (not recorded which). The chain links TRBV20-1 to TRBJ1-2. Sequenced sample: blood. The CDR3 reads CSATRTNYGYTF.